The 16 T cell receptor beta chains presented below share a single source sample, sequenced in a study of shared clonotypes between healthy human individuals (dated by TCRdb to 2019 to 2021). The library was obtained by the immunoSEQ multiplex PCR assay. TCRdb retrieved this table from immuneACCESS and kept in-frame rearrangements only. Not all clones are present; in checked studies, unresolved V genes account for under half, and no reason is known for the remainder. The sample profile shows about 1.1 million clones; approximately 78% of them were found once. The ten top clones hold roughly 0.62% of the sample. The specimen sequenced was memory CD4+ T cells from PBMCs. The sample's cell subset or site label, decoded: CD45RA-negative fraction. The receptor set was obtained from a man between 18 and 35 years old in good health. Some clones in this sample may be carry-over from other donors' samples.

Comment on this clone: Different DNA sequences within this sample yield the same CDR3. The CDR3 protein is CASSVEGTAYEQYF. The CDR3 nucleotides are TGTGCCAGCAGCGTAGAAGGCACTGCCTACGAGCAGTACTTC. The genes are TRBV9 and TRBJ2-7; no firm D call. This CDR3 has 14 residues. The germline CDR1 and CDR2 sequences are SGDLS and YYNGEE. Deletions cut 0 bases from V and 2 bases from J, with 9 bases between. The full variable domain, in which reference TRBV9 and TRBJ2-7 provide the parts outside the CDR3, is DSGVTQTPKHLITATGQRVTLRCSPRSGDLSVYWYQQSLDQGLQFLIQYYNGEERAKGNILERFSAQQFPDLHSELNLSSLELGDSALYFCASSVEGTAYEQYFGPGTRLTVT.

The chain employs TRBV30 and TRBJ2-3, with D perhaps given as TRBD1 or TRBD2 (5 bases each). Germline V gene sequence: CDR1 GTSNPN, CDR2 SVGIG (reference sequence). This CDR3 contains 15 residues. Trimming cost V 2 bases and J 4 bases, with 16 bases left between them. In DNA form, the CDR3 reads TGTGCCTGGAGTTTACGTGGGACCTCCCCAGATACGCAGTATTTT. Residues: CAWSLRGTSPDTQYF.

This chain uses TRBV28 with TRBJ1-2; 10 bases match TRBD1. The V and J ends lost 5 bases and 7 bases, in that order; junction bases with no gene match: 4. Germline CDR1 reads MDHEN; CDR2 reads SYDVKM. The CDR3 is 13 residues long. The chain's CDR3 is CASSQRDRGGYTF. In DNA, the CDR3 is TGTGCCAGCAGTCAAAGGGACAGGGGTGGCTACACCTTC.

The chain has TRBV5-6 and TRBJ2-7; D ambiguous. The CDR3 spans 13 residues. CDR1 is SGHDT and CDR2 is YYEEEE in the germline V gene. V lost 0 bases and J 6 bases, leaving 10 bases between the germline ends. CDR3: CASSLVGLPEQYF. The CDR3 DNA reads as TGTGCCAGCAGCTTGGTAGGTTTACCCGAGCAGTACTTC. Drawing the rest from reference TRBV5-6 and TRBJ2-7, the complete variable domain is DAGVTQSPTHLIKTRGQQVTLRCSPKSGHDTVSWYQQALGQGPQFIFQYYEEEERQRGNFPDRFSGHQFPNYSSELNVNALLLGDSALYLCASSLVGLPEQYFGPGTRLTVT.

The rearrangement joins TRBV18 to TRBJ2-1; D gene ambiguous. V was pared by 2 bases and J by 3 bases, with 5 bases between. Germline lookup yields CDR1 KGHSH and CDR2 LQKENI. This CDR3 is 13 amino acids long. The CDR3: CASSPELYNEQFF. For the CDR3, the DNA is TGTGCCAGCTCACCAGAACTCTACAATGAGCAGTTCTTC.

The chain employs TRBV28 and TRBJ2-1, with 7 bases lining up with TRBD2. This CDR3 comprises 11 residues. V was pared by 11 bases and J by 8 bases, with 6 bases of the junction left unmatched. The germline V gene has CDR1 MDHEN and CDR2 SYDVKM. For the CDR3, the DNA is TGTGCCTGGGGGGGAGCAGATGAGCAGTTCTTC. Its translation is CAWGGADEQFF.

V usage is TRBV28 and J usage is TRBJ2-7; the D gene could be TRBD1 or TRBD2 (6 bases each). CDR3 length: 15 residues. V shed 2 bases and J shed 3 bases, with 14 bases lying between them. Germline V gives CDR1 MDHEN, CDR2 SYDVKM. CDR3 nucleotide sequence: TGTGCCAGCAGTTTACACCGGGGGCCTTACTACGAGCAGTACTTC. Its protein product is CASSLHRGPYYEQYF. The entire variable domain, with the rest obtained from reference TRBV28 and TRBJ2-7, is as follows: DVKVTQSSRYLVKRTGEKVFLECVQDMDHENMFWYRQDPGLGLRLIYFSYDVKMKEKGDIPEGYSVSREKKERFSLILESASTNQTSMYLCASSLHRGPYYEQYFGPGTRLTVT.

The chain couples TRBV6-1 to TRBJ2-7; D is perhaps TRBD1 (6 bases). The CDR3 totals 13 residues. Per the germline V gene, CDR1 is MNHNS and CDR2 is SASEGT. Trimming removed 7 bases from V and 7 bases from J, with 17 bases in between. In DNA form, the CDR3 reads TGTGCCAGCACCAAAACGACAGGCTGGGAGCAGTACTTC. This sequence encodes CASTKTTGWEQYF.

This chain uses TRBV10-1 with TRBJ2-2, with D perhaps being TRBD1 or TRBD2 (5 bases each). This CDR3 is built from 15 residues. Trimming shortened V by 0 bases and J by 5 bases, and 10 bases separated the two germline ends. Looked up from germline, CDR1 is WNHNN and CDR2 is SYGVQD (reference sequence). The CDR3 is CASSESGRATGELFF. Written as DNA, the CDR3 is TGCGCCAGCAGTGAGTCGGGGCGGGCGACCGGGGAGCTGTTTTTT.

The chain links TRBV18 to TRBJ2-7; D may be TRBD2 (6 bases). Germline CDR1 is KGHSH and CDR2 is LQKENI. The CDR3 has 15 amino acids. Between the trimmed V and J ends, which lost 5 bases and 6 bases, there was a span of 20 bases. CDR3 DNA sequence: TGTGCCAGCTCAAACACCCACTCGGAGGGTAGCGAGCAGTACTTC. Translated, it gives CASSNTHSEGSEQYF.

This clone showed up many times. The CDR3 region has the DNA TGTGCCAGCAGTTCCAGATCTAATGAAAAACTGTTTTTT. Translated: CASSSRSNEKLFF. The chain links TRBV28 to TRBJ1-4; D uncertain. V shed 4 bases and J shed 3 bases, with 6 bases lying between them. CDR3 length: 13 amino acids. Germline CDR1 reads MDHEN; CDR2 reads SYDVKM.

J is TRBJ2-7 and V is TRBV5-1, with D perhaps matching TRBD2 (5 bases). The germline CDR1 and CDR2 sequences are SGHRS and YFSETQ. This CDR3 comprises 15 residues. V dropped 0 bases and J dropped 0 bases, with 10 bases sitting between them. The CDR3 DNA follows: TGCGCCAGCAGCTTGGGGACTGAGAGCTCCTACGAGCAGTACTTC. This codes for CASSLGTESSYEQYF.

With respect to this clone: This may stem from a read error, because a much larger clone lies one nucleotide away. This chain links TRBV5-1 with TRBJ2-7; 13 bases match TRBD2. The CDR3 sequence is 17 residues long. Looked up from germline, CDR1 is SGHRS and CDR2 is YFSETQ. The CDR3: CASSPGLAGDGSHEQYF. CDR3 sequence (DNA): TGCGCCAGCAGCCCAGGACTAGCGGGAGACGGCTCCCACGAGCAGTACTTC. Looking up the rest from reference TRBV5-1 and TRBJ2-7 gives the full variable domain: KAGVTQTPRYLIKTRGQQVTLSCSPISGHRSVSWYQQTPGQGLQFLFEYFSETQRNKGNFPGRFSGRQFSNSRSEMNVSTLELGDSALYLCASSPGLAGDGSHEQYFGPGTRLTVT.

J is TRBJ1-2 and V is TRBV6-5; D gene uncertain. Per the germline V gene, CDR1 is MNHEY and CDR2 is SVGAGI. The CDR3 has 11 amino acids. The ends were cut back, 6 bases at V and 4 bases at J, with 6 bases in the middle. CDR3 region: CASSDLYGYTF. As DNA, the CDR3 is TGTGCCAGCAGCGACCTCTATGGCTACACCTTC.

The gene calls are TRBV29-1 and TRBJ1-1; D gene uncertain. Germline CDR1 reads SQVTM; CDR2 reads ANQGSEA. This CDR3 region has 13 residues. V lost 3 bases to trimming and J lost 2 bases, with 10 bases between them. CDR3: CSVEQVLNTEAFF. The CDR3, as DNA: TGCAGCGTTGAGCAAGTACTTAACACTGAAGCTTTCTTT.

J is TRBJ1-2 and V is TRBV30, with D unresolved. The V end was cut by 2 bases, the J end by 4 bases, with 8 bases between. Germline CDR1 is GTSNPN and CDR2 is SVGIG (reference sequence). The CDR3 is 12 residues long. For the CDR3, the DNA is TGTGCCTGGAGTTCGTCAGCCTATGGCTACACCTTC. Translated, it gives CAWSSSAYGYTF. Drawing the rest from reference TRBV30 and TRBJ1-2, the complete variable domain is SQTIHQWPATLVQPVGSPLSLECTVEGTSNPNLYWYRQAAGRGLQLLFYSVGIGQISSEVPQNLSASRPQDRQFILSSKKLLLSDSGFYLCAWSSSAYGYTFGSGTRLTVV.